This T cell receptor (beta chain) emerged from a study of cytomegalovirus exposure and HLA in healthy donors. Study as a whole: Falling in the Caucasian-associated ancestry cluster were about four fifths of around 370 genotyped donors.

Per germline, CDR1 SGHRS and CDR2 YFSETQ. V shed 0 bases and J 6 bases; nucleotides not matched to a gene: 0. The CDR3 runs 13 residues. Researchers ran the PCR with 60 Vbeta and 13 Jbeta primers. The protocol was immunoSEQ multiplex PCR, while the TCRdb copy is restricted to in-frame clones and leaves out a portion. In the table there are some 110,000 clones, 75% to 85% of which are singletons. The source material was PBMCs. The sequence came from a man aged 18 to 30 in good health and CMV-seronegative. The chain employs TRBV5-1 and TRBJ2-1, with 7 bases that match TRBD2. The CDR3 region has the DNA TGCGCCAGCAGCTTGGCGGGAGGCAATGAGCAGTTCTTC. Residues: CASSLAGGNEQFF.